A selection of T cell receptor beta chains follows, all from one sample in a study of OX40 agonist ivuxolimab in advanced cancers. Sequenced by immunoSEQ multiplex PCR; TCRdb stores in-frame clones only, minus some. The sample consists of 70,000 to 85,000 clones, more than 70% of them appearing once. Sequenced here: CD4+ or CD8+ T cells sorted from blood, sampled in a trial of the OX40 agonist ivuxolimab. The receptors originated from an adult with an advanced solid tumor such as melanoma, head and neck, liver or kidney cancer. CDR3s include the opening cysteine and the closing phenylalanine or tryptophan. Each record gives: D gene, V gene, clone size, J gene, CDR3 DNA, CDR3 protein. The D gene is left open where the match is weak. Clone size, where shown, is once, few, many, or a class for clones that have expanded.

-	TRBV5-6	-	TRBJ1-4	TGTGCCAGCAGCTTGTTTGGGGGCCCGGATGAAAAACTGTTTTTT	CASSLFGGPDEKLFF
-	TRBV4-1	-	TRBJ2-5	TGCGCCAGCAGCCAAATACAGGGCCCGCGCGAGACCCAGTACTTC	CASSQIQGPRETQYF
-	TRBV7-2	-	TRBJ1-5	TGTGCCAGCAGCTTAGCCCCAGGAAGCAATCAGCCCCAGCATTTT	CASSLAPGSNQPQHF
-	TRBV2	-	TRBJ2-5	TGTGCCAGCAGTGTTCAGGGGCGGGAGACCCAGTACTTC	CASSVQGRETQYF
-	TRBV28	few	TRBJ1-5	TGTGCCAGCAGGTCGGCGGAGCCCCAGCATTTT	CASRSAEPQHF
TRBD2	TRBV10-1	-	TRBJ2-1	TGCGCCAGCAGTACTAGCGGGGGCGGCAATGAGCAGTTCTTC	CASSTSGGGNEQFF
-	TRBV6-5	-	TRBJ1-2	TGTGCCAGCAGCCCCGGTAGAAACTATGGCTACACCTTC	CASSPGRNYGYTF
-	TRBV28	-	TRBJ1-2	TGTGCCTCCGGGGGGCCCTACTATGGCTACACCTTC	CASGGPYYGYTF
-	TRBV4-3	-	TRBJ2-7	TGCGCCAGCAGCCAAGGCAACTGGCGAGATTCCTACGAGCAGTACTTC	CASSQGNWRDSYEQYF
-	TRBV27	-	TRBJ2-7	TGTGCCAGCAGTTTGTTCAGGGCCTACGAGCAGTACTTC	CASSLFRAYEQYF
-	TRBV11-2	-	TRBJ1-2	TGTGCCAGCAGCTTAGCCGAGGGGGTGGGAGGCTACACCTTC	CASSLAEGVGGYTF
-	TRBV6-5	-	TRBJ2-2	TGTGCCAGCAGTTACTTCGGAAACACCGGGGAGCTGTTTTTT	CASSYFGNTGELFF
TRBD1	TRBV29-1	-	TRBJ2-1	TGCAGCGCCCGGGACAGGGTGAGTGAGCAGTTCTTC	CSARDRVSEQFF
TRBD2	TRBV5-1	-	TRBJ2-7	TGCGCCAGCAGCACCGGACTAGCGGGAGGGCAGGCCTACGAGCAGTACTTC	CASSTGLAGGQAYEQYF
TRBD1	TRBV28	-	TRBJ2-7	TGTGCCAGCAGTTCGACAGGGGCAGGCCACGAGCAGTACTTC	CASSSTGAGHEQYF
-	TRBV2	-	TRBJ2-7	TGTGCCAGCAGTGAAAGCTCCTACGAGCAGTACTTC	CASSESSYEQYF
-	TRBV2	-	TRBJ2-4	TGTGCCAGCAGTCATCTCCAGGGGTCTATAGCCAAAAACATTCAGTACTTC	CASSHLQGSIAKNIQYF
TRBD1	TRBV11-1	once	TRBJ2-1	TGTGCCAGCAGCCTCCGGGACAGGGTTTACAATGAGCAGTTCTTC	CASSLRDRVYNEQFF
-	TRBV7-2	-	TRBJ1-2	TGTGCCAGCAGTTCCGGACGTTGGCTTAACTATGGCTACACCTTC	CASSSGRWLNYGYTF
-	TRBV18	-	TRBJ2-1	TGTGCCAGCTCACCATACTCCGGGACGACCAATGAGCAGTTCTTC	CASSPYSGTTNEQFF
-	TRBV30	-	TRBJ2-1	TGTGCCTGGACAGGCTACAATGAGCAGTTCTTC	CAWTGYNEQFF
TRBD1	TRBV15	-	TRBJ1-3	TGTGCCACCAGGACAGGGGCTGGAAACACCATATATTTT	CATRTGAGNTIYF
-	TRBV18	-	TRBJ2-3	TGTGCCAGCTCACCATTGCAGAGTGGAGATACGCAGTATTTT	CASSPLQSGDTQYF
-	TRBV15	-	TRBJ1-4	TGTGCCACCAGCCCGGACGGTAATGAAAAACTGTTTTTT	CATSPDGNEKLFF
TRBD2	TRBV19	once	TRBJ2-2	TGTGCCAGCTCTCTAGCGGGAAACACCGGGGAGCTGTTTTTT	CASSLAGNTGELFF
TRBD2	TRBV6-5	once	TRBJ2-7	TGTGCCAGCAGTTACTCGACTAGCGGGAGGGGGTACGAGCAGTACTTC	CASSYSTSGRGYEQYF
-	TRBV4-2	-	TRBJ1-1	TGTGCCAGCAGCCAAGATCCCCAGGACACTGAAGCTTTCTTT	CASSQDPQDTEAFF
TRBD1	TRBV5-4	-	TRBJ1-5	TGTGCCAGCAGCTTCGGGACAGGGCGACAGCCCCAGCATTTT	CASSFGTGRQPQHF
-	TRBV18	-	TRBJ1-1	TGTGCCAGCTCACTAACAAGCGAAGCTTTCTTT	CASSLTSEAFF
-	TRBV15	-	TRBJ1-5	TGTGCCACCAGCAGAGATATAAGTTGGAGCAATCAGCCCCAGCATTTT	CATSRDISWSNQPQHF
-	TRBV6-6	-	TRBJ2-7	TGTGCCAGCAGTTACCCCACAAGCACCACCACCCGGGAGCAGTACTTC	CASSYPTSTTTREQYF
-	TRBV6-9	once	TRBJ2-7	TGTGCCAGCAGTTACCCCCAGGGGAGGTACGAGCAGTACTTC	CASSYPQGRYEQYF
-	TRBV5-5	-	TRBJ2-7	TGTGCCAGCAGCTTGGCCTCTCTCTACGAGCAGTACTTC	CASSLASLYEQYF
TRBD1	TRBV4-1	few	TRBJ1-2	TGCGCCAGCAGCCCCCGGACAGGGGAAGTTCGTTATGGCTACACCTTC	CASSPRTGEVRYGYTF
-	TRBV29-1	-	TRBJ1-1	TGCAGCGGTACTTACAGGGATGACACTGAAGCTTTCTTT	CSGTYRDDTEAFF
TRBD1	TRBV4-3	-	TRBJ2-2	TGCGCCAGCAGCCTACAGGGGGCCCACGGGGAGCTGTTTTTT	CASSLQGAHGELFF
-	TRBV28	once	TRBJ2-3	TGTGCCAGCAGTTCCCCAGGACGCACCGGCACAGATACGCAGTATTTT	CASSSPGRTGTDTQYF
-	TRBV5-4	-	TRBJ2-3	TGTGCCAGCAGCAGTACAGGTTCCAGCACAGATACGCAGTATTTT	CASSSTGSSTDTQYF
-	TRBV29-1	-	TRBJ1-1	TGCAGCGCCGGGACGAACACTGAAGCTTTCTTT	CSAGTNTEAFF
-	TRBV25-1	-	TRBJ2-7	TGTGCCAGCAGTGTAGGTGGGAGTAGTTACGAGCAGTACTTC	CASSVGGSSYEQYF
-	TRBV10-2	-	TRBJ1-5	TGCGCCAGCAGTGACCAGGGAGGACAGCCCCAGCATTTT	CASSDQGGQPQHF
TRBD2	TRBV7-8	few	TRBJ2-5	TGTGCCAGCAGCTTAGTTAAGACTAGCGGGATCCAAGAGACCCAGTACTTC	CASSLVKTSGIQETQYF
TRBD1	TRBV19	few	TRBJ2-3	TGTGCCAGTGGAGGGACAGGCCTTAGCACAGATACGCAGTATTTT	CASGGTGLSTDTQYF
-	TRBV29-1	-	TRBJ2-3	TGCAGCGTTCGGCGCACAGATACGCAGTATTTT	CSVRRTDTQYF
TRBD1	TRBV19	-	TRBJ2-4	TGTGCCAGTAGTATGCCCACACAGGGGTTTTTAGCCAAAAACATTCAGTACTTC	CASSMPTQGFLAKNIQYF
TRBD2	TRBV19	-	TRBJ2-5	TGTGCCAGTGGATCCATACTAGCGGGAGAAGAGACCCAGTACTTC	CASGSILAGEETQYF
-	TRBV7-9	-	TRBJ2-5	TGTGCCAGCAGCTTGCTCGGGACTCCAGGGGAGACCCAGTACTTC	CASSLLGTPGETQYF
-	TRBV7-3	-	TRBJ2-3	TGTGCCAGCAGCCCCAAGGGGACGACAGATACGCAGTATTTT	CASSPKGTTDTQYF
-	TRBV4-2	-	TRBJ1-1	TGTGCCAGCAGCTCCCCAAAAGTCCGGGACATGGATGAAGCTTTCTTT	CASSSPKVRDMDEAFF
TRBD1	TRBV7-9	-	TRBJ2-5	TGTGCCAGCAGCCCAGGGGGCGCGGGCCAAGAGACCCAGTACTTC	CASSPGGAGQETQYF
-	TRBV5-6	once	TRBJ2-1	TGTGCCAGCAGCCGGTTTGGTGGGAAGGGTTCATACAATGAGCAGTTCTTC	CASSRFGGKGSYNEQFF
-	TRBV6-5	-	TRBJ1-1	TGTGCCAGCAGTTACTCGCGGCTATACACTGAAGCTTTCTTT	CASSYSRLYTEAFF
-	TRBV10-3	-	TRBJ2-7	TGTGCCATCAGTGCCACCTCCTACGAGCAGTACTTC	CAISATSYEQYF
TRBD1	TRBV7-9	-	TRBJ2-1	TGTGCCAGCAGCTTAGTAGGGACAGGCCCTGAGCAGTTCTTC	CASSLVGTGPEQFF
-	TRBV4-3	-	TRBJ1-1	TGCGCCAGCTCCACGAACAGAAATACTGAAGCTTTCTTT	CASSTNRNTEAFF
-	TRBV6-6	-	TRBJ2-5	TGTGCCAGCAGTTACTTCGGGGGGCAGGAGACCCAGTACTTC	CASSYFGGQETQYF
-	TRBV7-2	-	TRBJ2-3	TGTGCCAGCAGCTCTCTTTGGGGTGATACGCAGTATTTT	CASSSLWGDTQYF